This TCR beta chain was obtained from a study of blood T cell repertoires in COVID-19. Study at large: Acute and convalescent COVID-19 samples came from the United States, Italy and Spain. PBMCs, B-cell-depleted T cells, or T cells were the source of the cDNA or gDNA that made up the material.

The germline gives CDR1 SGHKS, CDR2 YYEKEE (reference sequence). This CDR3 has 14 amino acids. Unmatched junction bases numbered 7, after V lost 4 bases and J lost 6 bases. How the authors handled the data: Counts of nucleated cells, estimated from reference gene primer amplification, were obtained. Sequencing used immunoSEQ multiplex PCR; TCRdb keeps in-frame clones, though not all of them. Clone size and the V and J calls come from that table; the DNA yielded D and trimming. The sample includes over 85,000 clones, more than 75% seen only once; the top ten take 2.5% to 3.5%. Sequenced sample: peripheral blood. The receptor was isolated from a man in his fifties with active or convalescent COVID-19. The genes are TRBV5-5 and TRBJ2-1; 7 positions agree with TRBD1. In DNA, the CDR3 is TGTGCCAGCAGCATAGGACAGGAACCCAATGAGCAGTTCTTC. It codes for CASSIGQEPNEQFF.